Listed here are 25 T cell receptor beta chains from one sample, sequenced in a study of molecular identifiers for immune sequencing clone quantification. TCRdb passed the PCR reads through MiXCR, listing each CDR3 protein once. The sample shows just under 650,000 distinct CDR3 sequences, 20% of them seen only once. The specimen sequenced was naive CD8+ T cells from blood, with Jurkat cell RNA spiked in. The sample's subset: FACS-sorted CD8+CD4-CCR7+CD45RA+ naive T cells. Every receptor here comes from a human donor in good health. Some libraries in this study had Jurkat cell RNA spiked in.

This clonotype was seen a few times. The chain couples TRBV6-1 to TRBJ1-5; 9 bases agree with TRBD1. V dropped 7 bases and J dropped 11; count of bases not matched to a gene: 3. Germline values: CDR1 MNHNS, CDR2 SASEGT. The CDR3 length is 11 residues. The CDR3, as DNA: TGTGCCAGCATGGGGACAGGGTCCCAGCATTTT. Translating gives CASMGTGSQHF.

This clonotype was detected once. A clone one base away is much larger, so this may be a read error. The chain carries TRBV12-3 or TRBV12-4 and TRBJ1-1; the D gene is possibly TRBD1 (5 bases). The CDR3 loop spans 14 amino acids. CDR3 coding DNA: TGTGTCACCCGTCAGGGCCAGGGTCTGACTGAAGCTTTCTTT. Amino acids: CVTRQGQGLTEAFF.

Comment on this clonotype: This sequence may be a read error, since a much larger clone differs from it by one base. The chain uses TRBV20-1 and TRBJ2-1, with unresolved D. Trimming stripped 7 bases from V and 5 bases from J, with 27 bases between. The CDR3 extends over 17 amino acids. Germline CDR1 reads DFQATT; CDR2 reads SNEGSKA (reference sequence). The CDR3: CSVPEESGTYLHNEQFF. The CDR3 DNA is TGCAGTGTCCCCGAGGAGTCCGGAACTTACCTCCACAATGAGCAGTTCTTC.

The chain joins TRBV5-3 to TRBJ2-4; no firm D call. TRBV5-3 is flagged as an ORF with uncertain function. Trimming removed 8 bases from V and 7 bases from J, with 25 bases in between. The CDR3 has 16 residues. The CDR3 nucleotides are TGTGCCAGCGGCTTGTCCCCCTACGGAGATGCTAACATTCAGTACTTC. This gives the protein CASGLSPYGDANIQYF.

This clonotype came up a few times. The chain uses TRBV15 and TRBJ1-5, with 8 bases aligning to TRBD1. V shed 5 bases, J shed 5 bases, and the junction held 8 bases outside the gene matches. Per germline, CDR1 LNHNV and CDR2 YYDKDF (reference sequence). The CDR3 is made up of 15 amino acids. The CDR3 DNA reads TGTGCCACCAGCGGCAGGACAGGGCAATATCAGCCCCAGCATTTT. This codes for CATSGRTGQYQPQHF.

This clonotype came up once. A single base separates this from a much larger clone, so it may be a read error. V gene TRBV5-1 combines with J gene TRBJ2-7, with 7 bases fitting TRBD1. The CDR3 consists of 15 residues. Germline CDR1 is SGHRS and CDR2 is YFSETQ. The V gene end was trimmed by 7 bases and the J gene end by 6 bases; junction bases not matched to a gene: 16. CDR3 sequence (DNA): TGCGCCAGCGGCTCAAGGACAGGACATGGGATCGAGCAGTACTTC. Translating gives CASGSRTGHGIEQYF.

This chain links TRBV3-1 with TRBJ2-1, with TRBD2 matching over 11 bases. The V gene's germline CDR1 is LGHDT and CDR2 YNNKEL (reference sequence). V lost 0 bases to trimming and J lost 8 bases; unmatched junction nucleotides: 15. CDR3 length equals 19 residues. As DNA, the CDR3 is TGTGCCAGCAGCCAAGATCGAAAGACTAGCGGGGTCTCTGGGGATGAGCAGTTCTTC. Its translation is CASSQDRKTSGVSGDEQFF.

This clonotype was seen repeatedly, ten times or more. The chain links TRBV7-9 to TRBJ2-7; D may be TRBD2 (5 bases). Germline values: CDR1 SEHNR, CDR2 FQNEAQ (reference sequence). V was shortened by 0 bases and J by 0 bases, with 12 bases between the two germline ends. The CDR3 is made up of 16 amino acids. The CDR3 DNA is TGTGCCAGCAGCTTAGCAGGGAGCCCTAGCTCCTACGAGCAGTACTTC. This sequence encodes CASSLAGSPSSYEQYF. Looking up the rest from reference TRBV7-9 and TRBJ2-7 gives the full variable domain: DTGVSQNPRHKITKRGQNVTFRCDPISEHNRLYWYRQTLGQGPEFLTYFQNEAQLEKSRLLSDRFSAERPKGSFSTLEIQRTEQGDSAMYLCASSLAGSPSSYEQYFGPGTRLTVT.

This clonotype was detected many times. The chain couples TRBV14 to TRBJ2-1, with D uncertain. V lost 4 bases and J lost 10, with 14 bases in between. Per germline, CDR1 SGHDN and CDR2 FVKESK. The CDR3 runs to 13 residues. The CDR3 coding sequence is TGTGCCAGCAGCCTCGTTCGAGGTCCCGAGCAGTTCTTC. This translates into CASSLVRGPEQFF.

The CDR3 spells CASSYRGRRQETQYF. The DNA for the CDR3 is TGTGCCAGCAGTTACCGCGGGAGGCGTCAAGAGACCCAGTACTTC. The chain couples TRBV6-5 to TRBJ2-5, with 8 bases lining up with TRBD2. The CDR3 runs to 15 residues. V was pared by 2 bases and J by 2 bases, with 4 bases of the junction left unmatched. The germline V gene encodes CDR1 MNHEY and CDR2 SVGAGI.

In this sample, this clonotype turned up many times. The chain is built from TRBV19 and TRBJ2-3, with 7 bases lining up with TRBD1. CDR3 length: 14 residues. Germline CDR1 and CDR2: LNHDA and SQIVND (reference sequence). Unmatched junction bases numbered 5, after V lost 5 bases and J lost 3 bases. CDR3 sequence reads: CASSSWTGTDTQYF. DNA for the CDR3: TGTGCCAGTAGTTCATGGACAGGAACAGATACGCAGTATTTT.

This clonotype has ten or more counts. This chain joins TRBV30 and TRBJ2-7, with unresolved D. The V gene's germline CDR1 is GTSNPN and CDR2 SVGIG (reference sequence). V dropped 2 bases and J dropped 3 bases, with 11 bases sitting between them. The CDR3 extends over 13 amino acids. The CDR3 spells CAWSLGYGYEQYF. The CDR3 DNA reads TGTGCCTGGAGTCTAGGTTACGGCTACGAGCAGTACTTC. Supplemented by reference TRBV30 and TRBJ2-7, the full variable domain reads SQTIHQWPATLVQPVGSPLSLECTVEGTSNPNLYWYRQAAGRGLQLLFYSVGIGQISSEVPQNLSASRPQDRQFILSSKKLLLSDSGFYLCAWSLGYGYEQYFGPGTRLTVT.

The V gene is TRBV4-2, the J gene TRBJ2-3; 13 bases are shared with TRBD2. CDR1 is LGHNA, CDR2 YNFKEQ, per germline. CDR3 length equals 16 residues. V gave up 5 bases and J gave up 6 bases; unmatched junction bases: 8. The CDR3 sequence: CASSEGLAGEWDTQYF. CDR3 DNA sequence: TGTGCCAGCAGCGAAGGACTAGCGGGAGAGTGGGATACGCAGTATTTT.

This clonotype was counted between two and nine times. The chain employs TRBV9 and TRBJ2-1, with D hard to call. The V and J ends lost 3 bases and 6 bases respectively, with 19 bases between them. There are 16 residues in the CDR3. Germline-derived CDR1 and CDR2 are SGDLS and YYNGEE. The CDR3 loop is CASSDRPAGVFNEQFF. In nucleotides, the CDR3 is TGTGCCAGCAGCGATAGACCAGCAGGCGTATTCAATGAGCAGTTCTTC.

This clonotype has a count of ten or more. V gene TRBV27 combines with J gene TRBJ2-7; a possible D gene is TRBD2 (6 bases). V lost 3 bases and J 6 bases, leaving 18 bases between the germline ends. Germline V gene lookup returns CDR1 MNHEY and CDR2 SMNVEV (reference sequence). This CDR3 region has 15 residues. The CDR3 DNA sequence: TGTGCCAGCAGTTTTTTCGCAGGGACGGGAGTCGAGCAGTACTTC. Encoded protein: CASSFFAGTGVEQYF.

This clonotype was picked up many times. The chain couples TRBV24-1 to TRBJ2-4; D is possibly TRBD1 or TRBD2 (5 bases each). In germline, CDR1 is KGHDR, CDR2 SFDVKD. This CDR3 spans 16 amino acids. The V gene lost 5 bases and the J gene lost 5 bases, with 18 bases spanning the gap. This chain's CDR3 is CATSGGPGTAENIQYF. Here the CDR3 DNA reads TGTGCCACCAGTGGGGGCCCCGGGACGGCGGAAAACATTCAGTACTTC.

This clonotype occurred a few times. CDR3 region: CAWSFSGTSYEQYF. In nucleotides, the CDR3 is TGTGCCTGGAGTTTTTCCGGGACTAGCTACGAGCAGTACTTC. The gene calls are TRBV30 and TRBJ2-7, with 8 bases lining up with TRBD2. J gave up 3 bases and V 2 bases, and 6 bases lay outside the gene matches. Germline loops: CDR1 GTSNPN, CDR2 SVGIG (reference sequence). CDR3 length equals 14 residues.

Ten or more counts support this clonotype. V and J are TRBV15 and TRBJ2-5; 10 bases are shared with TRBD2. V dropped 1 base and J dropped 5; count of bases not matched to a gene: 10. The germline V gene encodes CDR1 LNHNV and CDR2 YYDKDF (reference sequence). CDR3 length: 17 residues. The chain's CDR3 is CATSRGGLAVLEETQYF. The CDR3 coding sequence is TGTGCCACCAGCAGAGGTGGACTAGCGGTGCTGGAGGAGACCCAGTACTTC.

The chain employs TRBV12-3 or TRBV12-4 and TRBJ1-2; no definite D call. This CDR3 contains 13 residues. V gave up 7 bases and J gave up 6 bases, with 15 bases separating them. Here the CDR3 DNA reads TGTGCCAGCATCGTCTCTGTGAGGGATGGCTACACCTTC. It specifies CASIVSVRDGYTF.

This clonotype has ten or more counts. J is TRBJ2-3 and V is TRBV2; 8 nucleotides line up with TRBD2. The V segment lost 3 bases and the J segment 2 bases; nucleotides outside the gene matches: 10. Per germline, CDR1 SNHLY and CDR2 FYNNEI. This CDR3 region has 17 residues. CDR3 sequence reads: CASSDGRLAPNTDTQYF. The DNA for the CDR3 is TGTGCCAGCAGTGACGGGCGACTAGCGCCTAACACAGATACGCAGTATTTT.

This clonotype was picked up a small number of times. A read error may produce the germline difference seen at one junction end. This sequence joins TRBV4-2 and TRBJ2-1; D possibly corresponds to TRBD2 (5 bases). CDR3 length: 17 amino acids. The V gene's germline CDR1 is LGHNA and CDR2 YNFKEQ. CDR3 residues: CASSQDRAAAQYNEQFF. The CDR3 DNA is TGCGCCAGCAGCCAAGATCGTGCAGCGGCACAGTACAATGAGCAGTTCTTC.

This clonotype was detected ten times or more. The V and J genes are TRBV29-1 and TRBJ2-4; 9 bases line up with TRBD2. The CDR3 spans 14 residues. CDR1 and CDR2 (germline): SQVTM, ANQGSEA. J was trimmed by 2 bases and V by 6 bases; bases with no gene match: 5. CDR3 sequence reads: CSVRTSATKNIQYF. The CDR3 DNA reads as TGCAGCGTCCGGACTAGCGCGACCAAAAACATTCAGTACTTC.

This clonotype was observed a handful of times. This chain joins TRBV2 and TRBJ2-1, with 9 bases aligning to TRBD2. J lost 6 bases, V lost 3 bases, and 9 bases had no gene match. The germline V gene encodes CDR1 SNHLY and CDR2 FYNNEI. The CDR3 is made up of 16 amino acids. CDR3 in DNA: TGTGCCAGCAGTGATAGTGGCGGGGGGGCCTTCAATGAGCAGTTCTTC. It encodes CASSDSGGGAFNEQFF.

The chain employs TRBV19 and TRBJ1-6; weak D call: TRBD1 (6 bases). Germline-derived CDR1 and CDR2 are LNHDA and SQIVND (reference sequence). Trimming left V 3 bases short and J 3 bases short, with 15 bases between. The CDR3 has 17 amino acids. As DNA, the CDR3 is TGTGCCAGTAGTATTCAGGGGCTCCGGGACTATAATTCACCCCTCCACTTT. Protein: CASSIQGLRDYNSPLHF.

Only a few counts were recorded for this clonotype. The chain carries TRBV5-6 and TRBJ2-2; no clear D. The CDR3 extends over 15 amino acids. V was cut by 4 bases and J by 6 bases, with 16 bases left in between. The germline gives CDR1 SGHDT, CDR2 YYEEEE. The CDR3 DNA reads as TGTGCCAGCAGCCTCCTAGGTCGAGGACCCGGGGAGCTGTTTTTT. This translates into CASSLLGRGPGELFF.